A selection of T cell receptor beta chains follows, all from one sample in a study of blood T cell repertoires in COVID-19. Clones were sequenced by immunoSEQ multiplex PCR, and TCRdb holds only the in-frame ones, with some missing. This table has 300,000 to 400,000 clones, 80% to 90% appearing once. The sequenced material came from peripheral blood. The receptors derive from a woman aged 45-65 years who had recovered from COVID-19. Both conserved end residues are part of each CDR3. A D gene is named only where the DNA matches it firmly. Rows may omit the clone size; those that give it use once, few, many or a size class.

CSASSVLTGGEDEQFF,TGCAGTGCTAGTAGCGTCTTAACAGGGGGTGAAGATGAGCAGTTCTTC,once,TRBJ2-1,TRBD1,TRBV20-1
CASSRWTGGYEQYF,TGTGCCAGCAGCCGATGGACAGGGGGCTACGAGCAGTACTTC,once,TRBJ2-7,TRBD1,TRBV28
CASSQGGGSNSPLHF,TGCGCCAGCAGTCAAGGGGGGGGATCGAATTCACCCCTCCACTTT,NA,TRBJ1-6,NA,TRBV23-1
CASSLRSGDNEQFF,TGTGCCAGCAGCTTAAGGTCGGGAGACAATGAGCAGTTCTTC,NA,TRBJ2-1,NA,TRBV7-2
CASSFGDTCTF,TGTGCCAGCAGCTTTGGTGACACATGCACCTTC,few,TRBJ1-2,NA,TRBV5-6
CASSLRGTTNEKLFF,TGTGCCAGCAGCCTACGGGGAACAACTAATGAAAAACTGTTTTTT,NA,TRBJ1-4,NA,TRBV3-1/TRBV3-2
CASSSYGVTEAFF,TGTGCCAGCAGCTCCTACGGGGTGACTGAAGCTTTCTTT,NA,TRBJ1-1,NA,TRBV7-9
CASSVGGTGGEAFF,TGTGCCAGCAGTGTTGGCGGGACGGGGGGTGAAGCTTTCTTT,NA,TRBJ1-1,NA,TRBV2
CASSSQGQGYGYTF,TGTGCCAGCAGTAGCCAGGGACAGGGGTATGGCTACACCTTC,NA,TRBJ1-2,TRBD1,TRBV27
CASSLLRPSVYGYTF,TGTGCCAGCAGTTTGCTGAGGCCTTCGGTCTATGGCTACACCTTC,NA,TRBJ1-2,NA,TRBV28
CAWSVPDRGGTEAFF,TGTGCCTGGAGTGTACCCGACAGGGGGGGCACTGAAGCTTTCTTT,NA,TRBJ1-1,TRBD1,TRBV30
CASSRDTSGQQYF,TGTGCCAGCAGCCGGGACACCTCCGGGCAGCAGTACTTC,NA,TRBJ2-7,NA,TRBV6-4
CASSYTGATNEKLFF,TGTGCCAGCAGTTACACGGGGGCAACTAATGAAAAACTGTTTTTT,NA,TRBJ1-4,NA,TRBV6-5
CASSTGHTKNNEQFF,TGTGCCAGCAGCACGGGACATACCAAAAACAATGAGCAGTTCTTC,NA,TRBJ2-1,NA,TRBV9
CASSQQGRYGYTF,TGTGCCAGCAGCCAACAGGGGCGCTATGGCTACACCTTC,NA,TRBJ1-2,TRBD1,TRBV7-2
CASTRDRGFNYGYTF,TGTGCCAGCACACGGGACAGGGGCTTTAACTATGGCTACACCTTC,NA,TRBJ1-2,TRBD1,TRBV6-5
CASSQHLAGVFEQYF,TGCGCCAGCAGCCAGCATCTAGCGGGAGTTTTCGAGCAGTACTTC,NA,TRBJ2-7,TRBD2,TRBV4-3
CASSWDWTARGELFF,TGTGCCAGCAGCTGGGACTGGACCGCCCGCGGGGAGCTGTTTTTT,once,TRBJ2-2,NA,TRBV5-6
CASSPLRVYGYTF,TGTGCCAGCAGCCCACTTCGTGTCTATGGCTACACCTTC,NA,TRBJ1-2,NA,TRBV11-2
CASRPLASVKDEQFF,TGTGCCAGCAGACCCCTAGCGAGCGTGAAGGATGAGCAGTTCTTC,NA,TRBJ2-1,NA,TRBV6-5
CASSAYRGTQETQYF,TGTGCCAGCAGCGCTTACAGGGGTACCCAAGAGACCCAGTACTTC,NA,TRBJ2-5,TRBD1,TRBV7-9
CASRGTAYSNQPQHF,TGTGCCAGTAGGGGGACAGCATATAGCAATCAGCCCCAGCATTTT,NA,TRBJ1-5,TRBD1,TRBV19